This is a list of T cell receptor beta chains from one sample in a study of T cell repertoires in cytomegalovirus infection. TCRdb itself ran the reads through MiXCR, one entry per CDR3 protein. The table lists about 250,000 distinct CDR3 sequences, 9% to 15% of them singletons. The sequenced material came from PBMCs. The receptor source for this set is a human donor in good health (CMV status not recorded). Some clones in this sample may be carry-over from other donors' samples. The CDR3 runs from the conserved cysteine through the conserved F or W. D genes are given only for firm matches. Not every row has a clone size; where given, it reads once, few, many or a size class.

V	J	D	size	DNA	CDR3
TRBV7-2	TRBJ2-7	-	once	TGTGCCAGCAGCTCGTCCGACAGGACGACCTACGAGCAGTACTTC	CASSSSDRTTYEQYF
TRBV9	TRBJ2-3	TRBD2	-	TGTGCCAGCAGCGGGAACGTAGGACTAGTAACAGATACGCAGTATTTT	CASSGNVGLVTDTQYF
TRBV3-1	TRBJ1-4	-	-	TGTGCCACCTCGGAGGGATTAAATGAAAAACTGTTTTTT	CATSEGLNEKLFF
TRBV7-2	TRBJ1-2	-	many	TGTGCCAGCAGCTTATTTGGGGGGGCTTCTAACTATGGCTACACCTTC	CASSLFGGASNYGYTF
TRBV7-8	TRBJ2-1	-	many	TGTGCCAGCAGTTCACACCGTGGAGGCTCCTACAATGAGCAGTTCTTC	CASSSHRGGSYNEQFF
TRBV7-2	TRBJ2-7	-	many	TGTGCCAGCAGCCAGGCGCGACGAGAGCAGTACTTC	CASSQARREQYF
TRBV6-2/TRBV6-3	TRBJ2-5	-	many	TGTGCCAGCAGTTACCCGGACAGTATAGGGTCCCAGTACTTC	CASSYPDSIGSQYF
TRBV12-3/TRBV12-4	TRBJ2-5	TRBD1	many	TGTGCCAGCAGTCTGGGACAGGTCAAAGAGACCCAGTACTTC	CASSLGQVKETQYF
TRBV7-2	TRBJ2-3	TRBD2	many	TGTGCCAGCACCAGCCGACTAGCCACAGATACGCAGTATTTT	CASTSRLATDTQYF
TRBV19	TRBJ1-2	-	many	TGTGCCAGTAGTATAGTAGGTGTCCCCTATGGCTACACCTTC	CASSIVGVPYGYTF
TRBV7-2	TRBJ2-5	TRBD2	many	TGTGCCAGCAGCTTTGGGGCGGGAGGGCCCTTAGAGACCCAGTACTTC	CASSFGAGGPLETQYF